The 5 T cell receptor beta chains given below trace back to one sample, sequenced in a study of blood T cell repertoires in COVID-19. Here immunoSEQ multiplex PCR was the method, and the copy in TCRdb shows in-frame clones only, minus some. The table lists under 80,000 clones, approximately 90% of them singletons, with about 4% in the top ten. The sequencing input was peripheral blood. These receptors all come from a man between 65 and 80 years old with active COVID-19.

The chain recombines TRBV29-1 with TRBJ2-7; maybe TRBD2 (5 bases). V dropped 3 bases and J dropped 0 bases, with 12 bases sitting between them. CDR1 and CDR2 (germline): SQVTM, ANQGSEA. The CDR3 contains 14 residues. The CDR3 loop is CSVDVSGSSYEQYF. The CDR3 DNA sequence: TGCAGCGTTGACGTATCTGGGAGCTCCTACGAGCAGTACTTC.

The chain links TRBV15 to TRBJ1-4; unclear D gene. V gave up 3 bases and J gave up 8 bases, with 10 bases separating them. The CDR3 has 13 amino acids. Per the germline V gene, CDR1 is LNHNV and CDR2 is YYDKDF (reference sequence). DNA for the CDR3: TGTGCCACCAGCAGCAGGCGATGGGAAAAACTGTTTTTT. It encodes CATSSRRWEKLFF. The full variable domain, in which reference TRBV15 and TRBJ1-4 provide the parts outside the CDR3, is DAMVIQNPRYQVTQFGKPVTLSCSQTLNHNVMYWYQQKSSQAPKLLFHYYDKDFNNEADTPDNFQSRRPNTSFCFLDIRSPGLGDTAMYLCATSSRRWEKLFFGSGTQLSVL.

This sequence joins TRBV7-3 and TRBJ2-6, with TRBD2 matching 7 bases. Trimming at V came to 6 bases and at J to 4 bases, leaving 9 bases not matched to a gene. The length of the CDR3 is 16 residues. Germline V CDR1 and CDR2: SGHTA, FQGTGA. CDR3 loop: CASSGWGGSGANVLTF. DNA of the CDR3: TGTGCCAGCAGTGGATGGGGCGGGAGCGGGGCCAACGTCCTGACTTTC.

The table lists this clone with a count of one. This sequence joins TRBV5-4 and TRBJ2-2; 7 bases are shared with TRBD1. The junction had 14 bases not matched to a gene; V was cut back by 5 bases and J by 4 bases. This CDR3 is built from 17 residues. The germline CDR1 and CDR2 sequences are SGHNT and YYREEE (reference sequence). CDR3 nucleotide sequence: TGTGCCAGCAGTTCGACATCTACAGGGGTAGGCACCGGGGAGCTGTTTTTT. As protein: CASSSTSTGVGTGELFF.

This clone was counted a single time. The chain combines TRBV7-8 with TRBJ2-7, with 14 nucleotides matching TRBD2. The CDR3 extends over 16 amino acids. The V segment lost 0 bases and the J segment 3 bases; nucleotides outside the gene matches: 1. The germline gives CDR1 SGHVS, CDR2 FQNEAQ. The DNA for the CDR3 is TGTGCCAGCAGCTTAGCGGGACTAGCGGGGGACTACGAGCAGTACTTC. This sequence encodes CASSLAGLAGDYEQYF.